This TCR beta chain was captured in a study of blood T cell repertoires in COVID-19. On the study more broadly: The origin of the acute and convalescent COVID-19 samples was the United States, Italy and Spain. PBMCs, B-cell-depleted T cells, or T cells were the source of the cDNA or gDNA that made up the material.

The germline gives CDR1 SQVTM, CDR2 ANQGSEA. The CDR3 is 15 amino acids. Unmatched junction bases numbered 9, after V lost 7 bases and J lost 0 bases. Under the authors' procedure: By means of reference gene primer amplification, nucleated cell counts were estimated. This table comes from immunoSEQ multiplex PCR, and its TCRdb copy is limited to in-frame clones, with some not included. That table supplies the V and J calls and clone size; D and trimming were determined from the DNA. Of 65,000 to 75,000 clones listed, over 85% are singletons. This clone was recorded only once. The chain recombines TRBV29-1 with TRBJ1-3, with 7 bases identical to TRBD1. The specimen was peripheral blood. This TCR was recovered from a middle-aged man with acute or convalescent COVID-19. The CDR3 DNA reads as TGCAGCGCCCAGGGGGGAGACAGCTCTGGAAACACCATATATTTT. Translating gives CSAQGGDSSGNTIYF.